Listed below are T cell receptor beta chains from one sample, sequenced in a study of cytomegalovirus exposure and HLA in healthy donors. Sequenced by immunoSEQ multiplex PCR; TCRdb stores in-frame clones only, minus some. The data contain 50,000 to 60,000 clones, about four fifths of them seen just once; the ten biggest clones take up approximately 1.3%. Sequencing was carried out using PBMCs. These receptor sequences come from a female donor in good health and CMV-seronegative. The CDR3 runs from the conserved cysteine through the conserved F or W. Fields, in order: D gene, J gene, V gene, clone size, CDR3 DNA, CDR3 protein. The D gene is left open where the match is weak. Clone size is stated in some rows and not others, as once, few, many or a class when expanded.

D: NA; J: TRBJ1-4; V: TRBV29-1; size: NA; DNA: TGCAGCGCAGCAACAGGGTCCGAAAAACTGTTTTTT; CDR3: CSAATGSEKLFF
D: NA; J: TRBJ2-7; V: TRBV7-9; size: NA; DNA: TGTGCCAGCAGGCCTCCAGGGATTACCTACGAGCAGTACTTC; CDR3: CASRPPGITYEQYF
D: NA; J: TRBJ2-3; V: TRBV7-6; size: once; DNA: TGTGCCAGCAGCTTCGGTACCCTTAGCACAGATACGCAGTATTTT; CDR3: CASSFGTLSTDTQYF
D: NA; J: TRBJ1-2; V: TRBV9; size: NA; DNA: TGTGCCAGCGGGCGAGATAACTATGGCTACACCTTC; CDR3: CASGRDNYGYTF
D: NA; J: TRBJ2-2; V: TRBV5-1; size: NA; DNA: TGCGCCAGCAGCCCGGGGGTCGGGGCTTACACCGGGGAGCTGTTTTTT; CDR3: CASSPGVGAYTGELFF
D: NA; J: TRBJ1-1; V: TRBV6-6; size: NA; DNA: TGTGCCAGCAGCCGAGAGGGGGATAACACTGAAGCTTTCTTT; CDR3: CASSREGDNTEAFF
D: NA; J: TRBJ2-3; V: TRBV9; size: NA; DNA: TGTGCCAGCAGCACCTGGTCCGGGACTAGCACAGATACGCAGTATTTT; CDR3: CASSTWSGTSTDTQYF
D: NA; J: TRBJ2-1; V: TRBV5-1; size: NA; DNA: TGCGCCAGCAGCTTGGGTCCCGGTGGGCCGTCCTACAATGAGCAGTTCTTC; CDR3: CASSLGPGGPSYNEQFF
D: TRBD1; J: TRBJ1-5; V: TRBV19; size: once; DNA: TGTGCCAGTAGTCCAAGGGACAGGGAGGCTTTTGTGGGAAATCAGCCCCAGCATTTT; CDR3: CASSPRDREAFVGNQPQHF
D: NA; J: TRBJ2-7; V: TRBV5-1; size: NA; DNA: TGCGCCAGCAGCTCCGGGCAGGGCTACGAGCAGTACTTC; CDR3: CASSSGQGYEQYF
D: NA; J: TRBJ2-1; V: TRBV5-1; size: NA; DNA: TGCGCCAGCAGCTTGGAAGGGAGCTCCTACAATGAGCAGTTCTTC; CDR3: CASSLEGSSYNEQFF
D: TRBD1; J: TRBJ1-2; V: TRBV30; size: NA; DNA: TGTGCCTGGACCCAGAACAGGGGTTGGAGCTACACCTTC; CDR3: CAWTQNRGWSYTF
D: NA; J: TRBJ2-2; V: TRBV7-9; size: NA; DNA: TGTGCCAGCAGCTTAGCCGTGAACACCGGGGAGCTGTTTTTT; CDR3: CASSLAVNTGELFF
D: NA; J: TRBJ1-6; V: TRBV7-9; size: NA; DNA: TGTGCCAGCAGCCTTCCGGGCCCTGAGGGTAGTTCACCCCTCCACTTT; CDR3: CASSLPGPEGSSPLHF
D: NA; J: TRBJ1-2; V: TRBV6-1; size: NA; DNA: TGTGCCAGCAGTGGAACAGGGACGGGGGGCTACACCTTC; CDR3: CASSGTGTGGYTF
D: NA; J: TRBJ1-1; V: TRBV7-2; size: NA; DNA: TGTGCCAGCAGCAAAAACCCCACGGGGGGCCGCACTGAAGCTTTCTTT; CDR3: CASSKNPTGGRTEAFF
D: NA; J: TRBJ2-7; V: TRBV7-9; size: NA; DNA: TGTGCCAGCAGCTTAGAGCGCGAGCAGTACTTC; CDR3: CASSLEREQYF
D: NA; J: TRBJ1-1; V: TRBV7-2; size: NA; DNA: TGTGCCAGCAGCTTAGATAACAGGGACACTGAAGCTTTCTTT; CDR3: CASSLDNRDTEAFF
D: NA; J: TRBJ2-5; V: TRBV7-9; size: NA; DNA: TGTGCCAGCAGCTCCGACTGGGGCTTCGGAGAGACCCAGTACTTC; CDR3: CASSSDWGFGETQYF
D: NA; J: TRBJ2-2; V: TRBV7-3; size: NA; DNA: TGTGCCAGCAGCTTATCGGGCGGGGAGCTGTTTTTT; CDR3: CASSLSGGELFF
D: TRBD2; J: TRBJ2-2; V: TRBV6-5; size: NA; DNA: TGTGCCAGCGGGACTAGCGGGCCGGGCACCGGGGAGCTGTTTTTT; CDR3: CASGTSGPGTGELFF
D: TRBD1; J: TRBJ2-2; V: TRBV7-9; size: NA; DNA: TGTGCCAGCAGCTTAAGGGACAGGGGGGGCACCGGGGAGCTGTTTTTT; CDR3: CASSLRDRGGTGELFF